The 11 T cell receptor beta chains below come from one sample, sequenced in a study of vaccination effects on CD4 cells after COVID-19. Assay used: immunoSEQ multiplex PCR; TCRdb lists only in-frame clones, some missing. Here the sample spans tens of thousands of clones, roughly 76% being singletons. These receptors' antigens are unknown. Before sequencing took place, the ViraFEST assay used viral peptide pools to expand antigen-specific CD4+ T cells. Following culture for under 12 days, CD4+ T cells were isolated. Material: CD4+ T cells from PBMCs cultured with HCoV-229E spike peptides, obtained before COVID-19 vaccination. These receptors all come from a human donor who received a COVID-19 vaccine.

This chain links TRBV6-1 with TRBJ1-3; D remains unclear. Germline-derived CDR1 and CDR2 are MNHNS and SASEGT. The CDR3 runs to 15 residues. Deletions cut 1 base from V and 0 bases from J, with 7 bases between. The CDR3 loop reads CASSEDSDSGNTIYF. The CDR3, as DNA: TGTGCCAGCAGTGAAGACAGCGACTCTGGAAACACCATATATTTT.

V is TRBV10-2 and J is TRBJ1-2; no reliable D call. The V end was cut by 3 bases, the J end by 4 bases, with 9 bases between. CDR3 length: 13 amino acids. CDR1 WSHSY and CDR2 SAAADI come from the germline V gene. As DNA, the CDR3 is TGCGCCAGCAGTGATAACGATATCTATGGCTACACCTTC. Its translation is CASSDNDIYGYTF.

The J gene is TRBJ1-6, the V gene TRBV2; maybe TRBD1 (5 bases). Germline loops: CDR1 SNHLY, CDR2 FYNNEI. Trimming pared 4 bases from V and 10 bases from J, leaving 11 bases between. This CDR3 region has 13 residues. The DNA of the CDR3 is TGTGCCAGCAGTGGATTCAGGGAATCACCCCTCCACTTT. Its translation: CASSGFRESPLHF.

The gene calls are TRBV10-3 and TRBJ1-2, with 7 bases that match TRBD1. Trimming at V came to 6 bases and at J to 1 base, leaving 5 bases not matched to a gene. The CDR3 loop spans 14 amino acids. Per germline, CDR1 ENHRY and CDR2 SYGVKD. CDR3 protein: CAIRRQGDNYGYTF. In nucleotides, the CDR3 is TGTGCCATCAGAAGACAGGGTGATAACTATGGCTACACCTTC.

This clone showed up just a few times. The genes are TRBV28 and TRBJ1-1; 9 bases line up with TRBD1. This CDR3 has 13 residues. The V and J ends lost 6 bases and 3 bases, in that order; junction bases with no gene match: 2. Looked up from germline, CDR1 is MDHEN and CDR2 is SYDVKM. The CDR3 region has the DNA TGTGCCAGCAGGGACAGGGGCGACACTGAAGCTTTCTTT. Amino acid sequence: CASRDRGDTEAFF.

The gene calls are TRBV24-1 and TRBJ2-5; 8 bases align to TRBD2. There are 14 residues in the CDR3. V shed 6 bases and J 1 base; nucleotides not matched to a gene: 3. The germline CDR1 and CDR2 sequences are KGHDR and SFDVKD. The CDR3 reads CATSNGGAQETQYF. The DNA of the CDR3 is TGTGCCACCAGTAACGGGGGGGCCCAAGAGACCCAGTACTTC.

The V gene is TRBV18, the J gene TRBJ2-5; the match to TRBD2 covers 8 bases. Germline CDR1 and CDR2: KGHSH and LQKENI. Trimming removed 0 bases from V and 4 bases from J; junction bases left unmatched: 1. The CDR3 is 14 amino acids. The DNA of the CDR3 is TGTGCCAGCTCACCACCGACTAGCGCAGAGACCCAGTACTTC. Amino acids: CASSPPTSAETQYF.

The chain is built from TRBV11-2 and TRBJ2-1; 7 bases are shared with TRBD1. The CDR3 runs to 14 residues. Germline lookup yields CDR1 SGHAT and CDR2 FQNNGV. With V trimmed by 5 bases and J by 9 bases, 10 bases remained unmatched. CDR3: CASSPQGYGIEQFF. CDR3 nucleotide sequence: TGTGCCAGCAGCCCACAGGGGTATGGGATTGAGCAGTTCTTC.

The table lists this clone with a count of one. The chain employs TRBV18 and TRBJ1-6; 8 bases align to TRBD1. V trimming: 0 bases; J trimming: 10 bases; junction bases outside the gene matches: 14. CDR1 and CDR2 (germline): KGHSH, LQKENI. CDR3 length: 18 amino acids. The CDR3 loop is CASSPPTGTGIARSPLHF. The CDR3 nucleotides read TGTGCCAGCTCACCACCGACCGGGACAGGAATAGCGCGGTCACCCCTCCACTTT.

V usage is TRBV7-3 and J usage is TRBJ1-2; 8 positions match TRBD1. From germline, CDR1 is SGHTA and CDR2 FQGTGA. The CDR3 has 17 amino acids. Losses at the gene ends were 5 bases for V and 4 bases for J; bases not matched to a gene: 15. The CDR3 is CASSPNPADRGGYGYTF. CDR3 nucleotide sequence: TGTGCCAGCAGCCCAAACCCCGCCGACAGGGGCGGCTATGGCTACACCTTC.

This clone was seen a handful of times. This chain connects TRBV1 to TRBJ1-1. TRBV1 is a pseudogene. The CDR3 runs 15 residues. For the CDR3, the DNA is TGCACCAGCAGCCAAGATTGGCGGCAGGGGGGGTATGCTTTCTTT. Its translation: CTSSQDWRQGGYAFF.